The rows below give T cell receptor beta chains drawn from one sample of a study of cytomegalovirus exposure and HLA in healthy donors. TCRdb keeps only in-frame clones here, not all; method: immunoSEQ multiplex PCR. The sample lists fewer than 200,000 clones; roughly 80% were seen once. The sequenced material came from PBMCs. These receptors were obtained from a man aged 25-45 years in good health and CMV-seropositive. Both conserved end residues are part of each CDR3. A D gene is named only where the DNA matches it firmly. Not all rows give a size; the values are once, few, many and, for expanded clones, a class.

- TRBJ1-5 TRBV5-6 - CASSATPSQPQHF TGTGCCAGCAGCGCAACACCCAGTCAGCCCCAGCATTTT
once TRBJ1-2 TRBV30 - CAWSDQGNYGYTF TGTGCCTGGAGCGACCAGGGGAACTATGGCTACACCTTC
- TRBJ2-7 TRBV5-4 - CASSLAHEQYF TGTGCCAGCAGCTTGGCTCACGAGCAGTACTTC
- TRBJ2-3 TRBV9 TRBD2 CASSVPQRGGRYTDTQYF TGTGCCAGCAGCGTTCCCCAGCGGGGGGGCCGTTACACAGATACGCAGTATTTT
- TRBJ2-3 TRBV4-3 - CASRGQKSTDTQYF TGCGCCAGTAGAGGACAGAAAAGCACAGATACGCAGTATTTT
- TRBJ2-6 TRBV18 - CASTDRSSGANVLTF TGTGCCAGCACTGACAGGAGCTCTGGGGCCAACGTCCTGACTTTC
- TRBJ2-6 TRBV11-2 - CASSLAGGGANVLTF TGTGCCAGCAGCTTAGCCGGGGGTGGGGCCAACGTCCTGACTTTC
- TRBJ2-3 TRBV5-1 TRBD2 CASSLTSGGADKQYF TGCGCCAGCAGCTTGACTAGCGGGGGGGCAGATAAGCAGTATTTT
- TRBJ1-6 TRBV25-1 - CASGPAGPRPLHF TGTGCCAGCGGCCCGGCGGGCCCGAGGCCCCTCCACTTT
- TRBJ2-6 TRBV4-3 TRBD1 CASSQDSRGRGGANVLTF TGCGCCAGCAGCCAAGACAGCAGGGGGCGCGGAGGGGCCAACGTCCTGACTTTC
few TRBJ1-1 TRBV6-1 - CASSAVVNTEAFF TGTGCCAGCAGTGCCGTCGTGAACACTGAAGCTTTCTTT
- TRBJ2-3 TRBV6-1 - CASRNTGWADTQYF TGTGCCAGCAGAAATACGGGGTGGGCAGATACGCAGTATTTT
- TRBJ2-1 TRBV28 - CASSPGAYNEQFF TGTGCCAGCAGCCCCGGGGCCTACAATGAGCAGTTCTTC
- TRBJ1-6 TRBV5-1 - CASSFGAGSYNSPLHF TGCGCCAGCAGCTTTGGAGCCGGCTCCTATAATTCACCCCTCCACTTT
once TRBJ2-7 TRBV5-5 TRBD1 CASSPMSDRGHEQYF TGTGCCAGCAGCCCAATGTCGGACAGGGGGCACGAGCAGTACTTC
- TRBJ1-2 TRBV7-9 - CASSLDPGHGYTF TGTGCCAGCAGCTTAGATCCCGGACACGGCTACACCTTC
- TRBJ1-5 TRBV28 TRBD1 CASSLVGQGIRGNQPQHF TGTGCCAGCAGTTTAGTAGGACAGGGTATTCGGGGCAATCAGCCCCAGCATTTT
- TRBJ2-1 TRBV25-1 - CASSDTSGISYNEQFF TGTGCCAGCAGTGATACGTCGGGGATCTCCTACAATGAGCAGTTCTTC
- TRBJ1-4 TRBV2 - CASSADGATNEKLFF TGTGCCAGCAGTGCGGATGGAGCAACTAATGAAAAACTGTTTTTT
- TRBJ2-7 TRBV25-1 - CASSASSVSYEQYF TGTGCCAGCAGTGCCTCTAGCGTGTCCTACGAGCAGTACTTC
- TRBJ2-2 TRBV4-1 TRBD2 CASSQDGLAENTGELFF TGCGCCAGCAGCCAAGATGGACTAGCGGAAAACACCGGGGAGCTGTTTTTT
- TRBJ2-7 TRBV19 TRBD1 CASRPDRNSYEQYF TGTGCCAGTAGACCGGACAGGAACTCCTACGAGCAGTACTTC
- TRBJ1-4 TRBV6-1 - CASKRTITNEKLFF TGTGCCAGCAAGAGGACAATAACTAATGAAAAACTGTTTTTT
- TRBJ2-7 TRBV6-1 - CASSASGATYEQYF TGTGCCAGCAGTGCCTCCGGTGCCACCTACGAGCAGTACTTC
- TRBJ1-1 TRBV30 - CAWSVLDSRIKAFF TGTGCCTGGAGTGTACTGGACAGCAGAATCAAAGCTTTCTTT
- TRBJ2-5 TRBV7-9 - CASTRGGRETQYF TGTGCCAGCACCCGCGGCGGGCGGGAGACCCAGTACTTC
- TRBJ1-2 TRBV6-5 - CASRPGHQPFYGYTF TGTGCCAGCAGACCGGGACACCAGCCTTTCTATGGCTACACCTTC
- TRBJ2-3 TRBV4-1 TRBD2 CASSQFVGGFTDTQYF TGCGCCAGCAGCCAATTCGTGGGGGGGTTCACAGATACGCAGTATTTT
- TRBJ1-4 TRBV28 - CASKTSTNEKLFF TGTGCCAGCAAGACTTCAACTAATGAAAAACTGTTTTTT
once TRBJ2-7 TRBV6-5 TRBD1 CASSYSWTGLYEQYF TGTGCCAGCAGTTACTCGTGGACAGGGTTGTACGAGCAGTACTTC
- TRBJ1-4 TRBV4-1 TRBD1 CASSQVGTADEKLFF TGCGCCAGCAGCCAAGTCGGGACAGCAGATGAAAAACTGTTTTTT
- TRBJ2-3 TRBV5-6 TRBD2 CASSPGTRGATDTQYF TGTGCCAGCAGCCCTGGGACTAGAGGGGCCACAGATACGCAGTATTTT
few TRBJ2-6 TRBV10-1 - CASRDSVSGANVLTF TGCGCCAGCAGGGACAGCGTCTCTGGGGCCAACGTCCTGACTTTC
- TRBJ1-4 TRBV11-2 - CASSLGGQNEKLFF TGTGCCAGCAGCTTAGGGGGGCAGAATGAAAAACTGTTTTTT
- TRBJ1-6 TRBV27 TRBD1 CASSGGGNSPLHF TGTGCCAGTTCCGGAGGGGGCAATTCACCCCTCCACTTT
- TRBJ1-5 TRBV6-5 - CASSYSQGRQPQHF TGTGCCAGCAGTTACTCTCAGGGCAGGCAGCCCCAGCATTTT
- TRBJ2-1 TRBV7-3 - CASSLSHRREQFF TGTGCCAGCAGCTTAAGTCACCGGCGGGAGCAGTTCTTC
- TRBJ2-5 TRBV12-2 - CASRLGGEETQYF TGTGCAAGTCGCTTAGGGGGCGAAGAGACCCAGTACTTC
- TRBJ1-2 TRBV6-6 - CASKIGGSGYTF TGTGCCAGCAAAATAGGGGGAAGTGGCTACACCTTC
- TRBJ1-1 TRBV5-4 TRBD1 CASSTTWDSTEAFF TGTGCCAGCAGTACCACGTGGGACAGCACTGAAGCTTTCTTT
- TRBJ2-6 TRBV6-1 - CATRGTGANVLTF TGTGCCACGCGGGGTACTGGGGCCAACGTCCTGACTTTC
- TRBJ1-3 TRBV28 - CASSFSGLGNTIYF TGTGCCAGCAGTTTTTCAGGGTTAGGAAACACCATATATTTT
- TRBJ2-2 TRBV5-1 - CASSLVPGHENTGELFF TGCGCCAGCAGCTTGGTTCCGGGACATGAGAACACCGGGGAGCTGTTTTTT
- TRBJ1-5 TRBV5-1 - CASSRGRRSEGGNQPQHF TGCGCCAGCAGCCGGGGAAGGAGGTCGGAGGGTGGCAATCAGCCCCAGCATTTT
few TRBJ1-4 TRBV19 - CASSIGQRTEKLFF TGTGCCAGTAGTATAGGACAGAGGACTGAAAAACTGTTTTTT
once TRBJ2-2 TRBV6-7 TRBD2 CASSPRLAGGPGELFF TGTGCCAGCAGTCCTCGACTAGCGGGGGGGCCCGGGGAGCTGTTTTTT